This TCR beta chain was identified in a study of T cells in Graves' hyperthyroidism and ophthalmopathy. In the study overall: At the time of initial diagnosis and before any treatment, peripheral blood was collected. Whole-study findings and limits: The majority of expanded thyroid clonotypes above 0.001 also appeared in blood.

CDR1 and CDR2 from the germline V gene are SEHNR and FQNEAQ (reference sequence). V lost 0 bases to trimming and J lost 3 bases, with 9 bases between them. This CDR3 region has 15 residues. The table lists this clonotype with a few counts. The antigen remains undetermined. Source material for PBMCs was over 8 ml fresh peripheral blood. RNA transcripts gave rise to amplified TCR beta CDR3 regions. A set of HTBI primers served as the primers for a first-round RT-PCR of the TCR CDR3. MiXCR was run by TCRdb on the multiplex PCR reads, yielding one entry per CDR3 protein. The sample lists about 400,000 distinct CDR3 sequences, over 11% seen once, with around 28% in the top ten.

The sample taken for sequencing was blood. The chain couples TRBV7-9 to TRBJ1-3; D is ambiguous. This receptor was identified in a man between 50 and 59 years old with Graves' ophthalmopathy. CDR3 amino acids: CASSLASFGGNTIYF. The CDR3 coding sequence is TGTGCCAGCAGCTTAGCGAGCTTCGGTGGAAACACCATATATTTT.